A selection of T cell receptor beta chains follows, all from one sample in a study of tumor and adjacent non-tumor tissue in lung cancer. Using its own MiXCR run on the multiplex PCR reads, TCRdb lists one record per CDR3 protein. This table has 85,000 to 100,000 distinct CDR3 sequences, around 64% appearing once. The source material was lung tumor tissue. The origin of the receptors is a man in his 60s with non-small cell lung cancer. The CDR3 runs from the conserved cysteine through the conserved F or W. The D gene is left open where the match is weak. Size is stated for part of the rows, as once, few or many counts, or as a class when the clone is expanded.

D	size	V	J	CDR3	DNA
-	-	TRBV6-1	TRBJ2-1	CASSEGVFGPREQFF	TGTGCCAGCAGTGAAGGGGTTTTTGGGCCTCGGGAGCAGTTCTTC
TRBD2	many	TRBV13	TRBJ2-3	CASRDGLAGGADTQYF	TGTGCCAGCAGGGATGGACTAGCGGGAGGGGCAGATACGCAGTATTTT
-	many	TRBV6-5	TRBJ2-2	CASRTRSTGELFF	TGTGCCAGCAGGACGAGGAGTACCGGGGAGCTGTTTTTT
-	few	TRBV29-1	TRBJ2-5	CSVATSYQQTQYF	TGCAGCGTCGCTACTAGTTACCAGCAGACCCAGTACTTC
TRBD1	-	TRBV18	TRBJ2-5	CASSSDRAETQYF	TGTGCCAGCTCCTCGGACAGGGCAGAGACCCAGTACTTC
TRBD1	medium-sized	TRBV10-2	TRBJ1-5	CASREDRDQPQHF	TGCGCCAGCAGGGAGGACAGGGATCAGCCCCAGCATTTT
-	many	TRBV24-1	TRBJ2-2	CATSDQTVTGELFF	TGTGCCACCAGTGACCAGACAGTGACCGGGGAGCTGTTTTTT
-	-	TRBV6-6	TRBJ2-3	CASRAMDGTDTQYF	TGTGCAAGCAGGGCAATGGATGGCACAGATACGCAGTATTTT
-	-	TRBV29-1	TRBJ1-1	CKAGYDSEAFF	TGCAAGGCAGGGTACGACAGTGAAGCTTTCTTT
TRBD1	-	TRBV6-2/TRBV6-3	TRBJ2-7	CASSTRGQVAYEQYF	TGTGCCAGCAGTACCCGGGGACAGGTGGCCTACGAGCAGTACTTT
TRBD2	many	TRBV28	TRBJ2-3	CASSLSGTSGLNTQYF	TGTGCCAGCAGTTTATCCGGGACTAGCGGGCTAAATACGCAGTATTTT
-	-	TRBV4-2	TRBJ1-3	CASSHVTWPGNTIYF	TGTGCCAGCAGCCATGTGACGTGGCCTGGAAACACCATATATTTT
-	few	TRBV14	TRBJ2-3	CASSQGVLGTQYF	TGTGCCAGCAGCCAAGGCGTTCTCGGTACGCAGTATTTT
TRBD1	-	TRBV20-1	TRBJ2-1	CSASPQGENEQFF	TGCAGTGCTAGTCCCCAGGGGGAGAATGAGCAGTTCTTC
-	-	TRBV11-2	TRBJ2-2	CATGRSSTGELFF	TGTGCCACTGGACGGAGTTCCACCGGGGAGCTGTTTTTT
-	once	TRBV6-2/TRBV6-3	TRBJ2-2	CASSYNGNTGELFF	TGTGCCAGTAGTTATAATGGAAACACCGGGGAGCTGTTTTTT